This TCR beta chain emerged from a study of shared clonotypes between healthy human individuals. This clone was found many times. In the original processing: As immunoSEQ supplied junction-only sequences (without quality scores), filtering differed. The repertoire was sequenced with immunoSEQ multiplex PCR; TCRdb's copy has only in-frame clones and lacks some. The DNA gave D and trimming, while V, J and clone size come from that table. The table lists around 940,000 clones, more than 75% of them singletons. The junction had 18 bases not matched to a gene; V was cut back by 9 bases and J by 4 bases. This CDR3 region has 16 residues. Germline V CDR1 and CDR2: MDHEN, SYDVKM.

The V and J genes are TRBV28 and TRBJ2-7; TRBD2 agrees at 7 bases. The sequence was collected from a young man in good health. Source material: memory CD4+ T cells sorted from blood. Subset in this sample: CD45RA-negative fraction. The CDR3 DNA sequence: TGTGCCAGTGGCCTCCGGCGGGGGTCGGGTGGGTACGAGCAGTACTTC. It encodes CASGLRRGSGGYEQYF.